A selection of T cell receptor beta chains follows, all from one sample in a study of T cell responses to AZD1222 COVID-19 vaccine. Profiling relied on immunoSEQ multiplex PCR, and the TCRdb table lists in-frame clones only, not all of them. Here the sample spans tens of thousands of clones, about nine tenths being singletons. Sequences were derived from peripheral blood, sampled 28 days after the second dose of the MenACWY control vaccine. The source is an adult who received the MenACWY meningococcal vaccine as a control. CDR3s include the opening cysteine and the closing phenylalanine or tryptophan. The order of the fields is clone size, J gene, V gene, D gene, CDR3 protein, CDR3 DNA. The D gene is left open where the match is weak. Clone sizes are given selectively: once, few, many, or a class where the clone is expanded.

-,TRBJ2-1,TRBV6-5,-,CASSSIYNEQFF,TGTGCCAGCAGTTCGATCTACAATGAGCAGTTCTTC
-,TRBJ2-7,TRBV29-1,TRBD1,CSVASPGQGSGEQYF,TGCAGCGTCGCATCTCCGGGACAGGGAAGCGGGGAGCAGTACTTC
-,TRBJ1-5,TRBV30,TRBD1,CAWSRTGDYSNQPQHF,TGTGCCTGGAGCAGGACAGGGGACTATAGCAATCAGCCCCAGCATTTT
-,TRBJ2-2,TRBV4-1,TRBD2,CASSVRTSGSGFTGELFF,TGCGCCAGCAGCGTAAGAACTAGCGGGAGCGGATTCACCGGGGAGCTGTTTTTT
-,TRBJ1-2,TRBV9,TRBD1,CASSVAGGAGRYGYTF,TGTGCCAGCAGCGTCGCAGGGGGCGCGGGCCGGTATGGCTACACCTTC
-,TRBJ1-1,TRBV12-3/TRBV12-4,-,CASTLKATEAFF,TGTGCCAGCACATTAAAGGCCACGGAAGCTTTCTTT
-,TRBJ2-5,TRBV6-5,-,CASARAREQETQYF,TGTGCCAGCGCAAGGGCAAGGGAACAAGAGACCCAGTACTTC
once,TRBJ2-7,TRBV7-6,TRBD1,CASSFEGAGEQYF,TGTGCCAGCAGCTTTGAGGGGGCGGGCGAGCAGTACTTC
-,TRBJ2-1,TRBV4-1,TRBD1,CASSQDRSGRSTGGYNEQFF,TGCGCCAGCAGCCAAGACCGTTCCGGAAGGTCGACAGGGGGATACAATGAGCAGTTCTTC
once,TRBJ1-1,TRBV6-6,-,CASSYVQRNTEAFF,TGTGCCAGCAGTTACGTCCAGAGGAACACTGAAGCTTTCTTT
-,TRBJ2-7,TRBV28,-,CASSPRKGAYEQYF,TGTGCCAGCAGTCCCCGGAAGGGCGCCTACGAGCAGTACTTC
-,TRBJ1-1,TRBV27,-,CASSSPWALEAFF,TGTGCCAGCAGTTCTCCTTGGGCCCTGGAAGCTTTCTTT
-,TRBJ2-7,TRBV30,TRBD1,CAWCQQGNEQYF,TGTGCCTGGTGTCAACAGGGGAACGAGCAGTACTTC
-,TRBJ2-3,TRBV6-1,-,CASSELTSKFRDTQYF,TGTGCCAGCAGTGAATTGACTAGTAAGTTCCGCGATACGCAGTATTTT
-,TRBJ2-3,TRBV5-1,TRBD1,CASSIGQGAIGTDTQYF,TGCGCCAGCAGCATAGGACAGGGAGCGATCGGTACAGATACGCAGTATTTT
-,TRBJ2-7,TRBV7-3,-,CASSSGTPTGEQYF,TGTGCCAGCAGCTCCGGTACGCCGACGGGGGAGCAGTACTTC
once,TRBJ2-3,TRBV6-5,-,CASSYSPFSTDTQYF,TGTGCCAGCAGTTACTCTCCATTTAGCACAGATACGCAGTATTTT
once,TRBJ2-1,TRBV14,TRBD2,CASSQVGAGTYNEQFF,TGTGCCAGCAGCCAAGTGGGAGCGGGAACCTACAATGAGCAGTTCTTC
few,TRBJ2-2,TRBV9,-,CASSVPGPNTGELFF,TGTGCCAGCAGCGTACCGGGCCCGAACACCGGGGAGCTGTTTTTT
-,TRBJ2-7,TRBV27,TRBD1,CASSLGTGGSEQYF,TGTGCCAGCAGTTTAGGGACAGGCGGCAGCGAGCAGTACTTC
once,TRBJ2-1,TRBV5-1,-,CASRRAAMGYNEQFF,TGCGCCAGCAGGAGGGCGGCCATGGGCTACAATGAGCAGTTCTTC
-,TRBJ1-2,TRBV10-3,-,CAISESGANYGYTF,TGTGCCATCAGTGAGTCGGGGGCTAACTATGGCTACACCTTC
-,TRBJ1-2,TRBV7-9,-,CASSLHGARYGYTF,TGTGCCAGCAGCTTACACGGGGCACGGTATGGCTACACCTTC
-,TRBJ2-5,TRBV28,-,CASRPLSGTQYF,TGTGCCAGCAGACCGCTCTCGGGGACCCAGTACTTC
-,TRBJ1-2,TRBV14,-,CASSYGANYGYTF,TGTGCCAGCAGCTACGGGGCTAACTATGGCTACACCTTC
-,TRBJ1-2,TRBV28,TRBD1,CASSVGDRVIGGYTF,TGTGCCAGCAGTGTTGGGGACAGGGTTATCGGTGGCTACACCTTC
-,TRBJ2-3,TRBV6-6,-,CASSLSTPTKDQVTTDGDTQYF,TGTGCCAGCAGTCTTTCTACCCCGACAAAGGACCAGGTGACGACAGACGGAGATACGCAGTATTTT
-,TRBJ2-1,TRBV2,TRBD1,CASKQGLYNEQFF,TGTGCCAGCAAACAGGGGTTATACAATGAGCAGTTCTTC
-,TRBJ1-3,TRBV7-2,-,CASSLEQGAGNTIYF,TGTGCCAGCAGCTTAGAGCAGGGAGCGGGAAACACCATATATTTT
-,TRBJ2-7,TRBV5-6,TRBD1,CASSLQGANYEQYF,TGTGCCAGCAGCTTACAGGGGGCCAACTACGAGCAGTACTTC
-,TRBJ2-7,TRBV5-1,TRBD2,CASSLAPGLAGDLSYEQYF,TGCGCCAGCAGCTTGGCCCCGGGACTAGCGGGAGACCTCTCCTACGAGCAGTACTTC
-,TRBJ2-2,TRBV5-1,-,CASSLTGSGELFF,TGCGCCAGCAGCTTGACAGGGTCCGGGGAGCTGTTTTTT
-,TRBJ2-3,TRBV10-1,TRBD1,CASSASDRGTQYF,TGCGCCAGCAGTGCGTCGGACAGGGGGACGCAGTATTTT
once,TRBJ2-1,TRBV4-1,TRBD2,CASSHLGLAGAEGNDEQFF,TGCGCCAGCAGCCATCTGGGACTAGCGGGAGCGGAGGGAAACGATGAGCAGTTCTTC
-,TRBJ2-5,TRBV29-1,TRBD2,CSVLLAGVQETQYF,TGCAGCGTTTTACTAGCGGGGGTACAAGAGACCCAGTACTTC
-,TRBJ2-6,TRBV7-9,TRBD1,CASSLGAGGNAGANVLTF,TGTGCCAGCAGCTTAGGGGCAGGGGGTAATGCTGGGGCCAACGTCCTGACTTTC
once,TRBJ2-1,TRBV25-1,-,CASSGLAYNEQFF,TGTGCCAGCAGTGGGCTAGCCTACAATGAGCAGTTCTTC
-,TRBJ1-5,TRBV4-1,-,CASSQGPLDSYQPQHF,TGCGCCAGCAGCCAAGGCCCTCTTGACAGTTATCAGCCCCAGCATTTT
-,TRBJ2-1,TRBV18,-,CASSPSRDNEQFF,TGTGCCAGCTCACCATCCAGGGACAATGAGCAGTTCTTC
-,TRBJ2-7,TRBV9,TRBD2,CASSPGGRASYEQYF,TGTGCCAGCAGCCCGGGAGGGCGGGCGTCCTACGAGCAGTACTTC
-,TRBJ2-7,TRBV5-1,-,CASSLLGRGEQYF,TGCGCCAGCAGCCTCCTGGGCAGGGGAGAGCAGTACTTC
-,TRBJ1-2,TRBV5-1,-,CASSLAIHAGANGYTF,TGCGCCAGCAGCTTGGCCATCCACGCGGGGGCAAATGGCTACACCTTC